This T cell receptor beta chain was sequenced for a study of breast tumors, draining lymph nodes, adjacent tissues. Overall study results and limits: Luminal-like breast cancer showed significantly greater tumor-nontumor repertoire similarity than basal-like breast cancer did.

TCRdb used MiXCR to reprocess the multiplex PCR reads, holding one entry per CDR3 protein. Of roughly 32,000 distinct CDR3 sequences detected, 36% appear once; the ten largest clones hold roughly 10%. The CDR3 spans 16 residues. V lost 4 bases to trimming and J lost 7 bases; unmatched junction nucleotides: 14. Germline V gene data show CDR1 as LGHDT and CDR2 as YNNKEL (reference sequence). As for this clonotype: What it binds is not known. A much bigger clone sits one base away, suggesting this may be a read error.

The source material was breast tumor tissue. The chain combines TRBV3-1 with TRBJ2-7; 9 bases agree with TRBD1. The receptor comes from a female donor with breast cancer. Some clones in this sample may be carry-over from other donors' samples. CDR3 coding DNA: TGTGCCAGCAGCCTGTGCCCAGACAGGGGGGCGGGTGAGCAGTACTTC. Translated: CASSLCPDRGAGEQYF.